What follows describes a single T cell receptor beta chain. Its target is unknown. The data belong to a study of CD8 T cells in acute hepatitis C reinfection. Study-wide results and limits: Preferential TRBV04 and TRBV06 usage appeared in all groups and was not explained by the naive pool. Alphabeta pairing of public clonotypes could not be determined from bulk TCRbeta data.

V gave up 7 bases and J gave up 1 base; unmatched junction bases: 10. Germline CDR1 reads SNHLY; CDR2 reads FYNNEI. The CDR3 consists of 17 residues. Data came from immunoSEQ multiplex PCR; TCRdb stores just in-frame clones and leaves some out. The sample carries 30,000 to 40,000 clones, about 83% recorded once. Time point meaning: naive CD8 control sorted from an acute-time-point sample. Every 3 months, donors from a Montreal cohort of people who inject drugs were followed. The clonotype originates from a man aged 25-45 years with chronic hepatitis C. Source material: naive CD8+ T cells from PBMCs. The chain employs TRBV2 and TRBJ2-6, with 7 bases aligning to TRBD2. CDR3 nucleotide sequence: TGTGCCAGCACCAAGGGGAGGGTAAGGTCTGGGGCCAACGTCCTGACTTTC. Residues: CASTKGRVRSGANVLTF.